Below, one T cell receptor (beta chain) is given with its context. Antigen specificity is unknown. Other DNA sequences in this sample translate to the same CDR3. Researchers divided each subset's genomic DNA evenly across several immunoSEQ plates. The data were produced by immunoSEQ multiplex PCR, yet TCRdb's version contains in-frame clones alone and is incomplete. The sample has some 650,000 clones; around 97% are singletons. The source of the sample is a study of shared clonotypes between healthy human individuals. This CDR3 has 12 amino acids. In germline, CDR1 is SGHAT, CDR2 FQNNGV. Trimming cost V 2 bases and J 4 bases, with 6 bases left between them. The study's findings and limits: Collection of samples was limited to blood; tissue repertoires likely differ.

Sequencing was done on a sample of naive CD4+ T cells sorted from blood. Subset: CD45RA+ positively selected. This receptor was identified in a woman between 25 and 40 years old in good health. The chain carries TRBV11-2 and TRBJ2-7; maybe TRBD1 (5 bases). CDR3 coding DNA: TGTGCCAGCAGCTTACAGGGTTACGAGCAGTACTTC. Protein sequence: CASSLQGYEQYF.